The next 29 T cell receptor beta chains were all read from a single sample in a study of T-cell memory formation after mild COVID-19. A single record per CDR3 protein comes from TCRdb applying MiXCR to the 5' RACE reads. The table has about 260,000 distinct CDR3 sequences, approximately 15% seen once. The source material was PBMCs or a T cell subset sorted from them (not recorded which). The receptors shown here come from a man younger than 35 who had mild COVID-19 (a few samples of this study predate the infection). Cell type and time point are not known.

This clonotype was seen only a few times. V is TRBV3-1 and J is TRBJ1-6; 12 bases fit TRBD1. Losses at the gene ends were 5 bases for V and 8 bases for J; bases not matched to a gene: 7. From germline, CDR1 is LGHDT and CDR2 YNNKEL (reference sequence). The CDR3 has 16 amino acids. Here the CDR3 reads CASSRRDRGLYSPLHF. The CDR3 DNA reads TGTGCCAGCAGCAGAAGGGACAGGGGGCTCTATTCACCCCTCCACTTT.

The chain joins TRBV29-1 to TRBJ2-7, with 9 bases fitting TRBD2. Trimming took 6 bases from V and 4 from J; bases not matched to a gene: 7. The CDR3 loop spans 13 amino acids. Germline V lookup: CDR1 SQVTM, CDR2 ANQGSEA. The DNA for the CDR3 is TGCAGCGTGACTAGCGGAGAACCTTACGAGCAGTACTTC. Translation gives CSVTSGEPYEQYF.

This clonotype was observed a few times. The CDR3 here is CASSLVPAYEQYV. The CDR3 DNA reads TGTGCCAGCAGCTTAGTCCCCGCCTACGAGCAGTACGTC. This rearrangement joins TRBV7-2 to TRBJ2-7; no reliable D call. Between the trimmed V and J ends, which lost 1 base and 2 bases, there was a span of 6 bases. The V gene's germline CDR1 is SGHTA and CDR2 FQGNSA. The CDR3 contains 13 residues.

This chain connects TRBV20-1 to TRBJ1-2, with TRBD1 as a possible D gene (5 bases). Germline V CDR1 and CDR2: DFQATT, SNEGSKA (reference sequence). This CDR3 comprises 10 residues. V was cut by 6 bases and J by 10 bases, with 12 bases left in between. CDR3 amino acids: CSALTGVYTF. CDR3 bases: TGCAGTGCCCTCACGGGGGTCTACACCTTC.

The CDR3 here is CASRGTGHNEKLFF. The DNA for the CDR3 is TGCGCCAGCAGAGGGACAGGACATAATGAAAAACTGTTTTTT. The chain is built from TRBV5-1 and TRBJ1-4; 8 bases match TRBD1. The ends lost 5 bases at V and 4 bases at J; junction bases unmatched: 4. The germline V gene encodes CDR1 SGHRS and CDR2 YFSETQ. The CDR3 is 14 amino acids.

The V and J genes are TRBV20-1 and TRBJ1-2; no firm D call. Germline assignment: CDR1 DFQATT and CDR2 SNEGSKA (reference sequence). Trimming removed 0 bases at V and 5 bases at J, with 10 bases between. The CDR3 extends over 13 amino acids. CDR3 protein: CSARDLRVYGYTF. In DNA form, the CDR3 reads TGCAGTGCTAGAGATCTCCGGGTTTATGGCTACACCTTC.

This clonotype was detected many times. The V and J genes are TRBV5-1 and TRBJ2-1; TRBD1 matches at 7 bases. The germline V gene has CDR1 SGHRS and CDR2 YFSETQ. V lost 4 bases, J lost 9 bases, and 10 bases stayed unmatched. This CDR3 has 14 residues. The chain's CDR3 is CASSVGQLKGEQFF. The CDR3 DNA is TGCGCCAGCAGCGTGGGACAGCTCAAAGGTGAGCAGTTCTTC.

This clonotype showed up just a few times. This chain links TRBV12-3 or TRBV12-4 with TRBJ2-7, with D perhaps given as TRBD1 or TRBD2 (5 bases each). CDR3 length: 15 residues. The V end was cut by 5 bases, the J end by 2 bases, with 16 bases between. CDR3 sequence (DNA): TGTGCCAGCAGTCCCGGGGCGGACACTCCCTACGAGCAGTACTTC. Encoded protein: CASSPGADTPYEQYF.

The chain uses TRBV20-1 and TRBJ1-1; D not resolved. The CDR3 is 13 amino acids. Germline V lookup: CDR1 DFQATT, CDR2 SNEGSKA (reference sequence). The V and J ends lost 6 bases and 5 bases respectively, with 16 bases between them. CDR3 residues: CSAGYERGTEAFF. DNA of the CDR3: TGCAGTGCAGGATACGAACGAGGGACTGAAGCTTTCTTT.

V gene TRBV4-2 combines with J gene TRBJ1-5; 7 nucleotides align to TRBD1. CDR3 length equals 15 residues. Germline V lookup: CDR1 LGHNA, CDR2 YNFKEQ. J was trimmed by 2 bases and V by 3 bases; bases with no gene match: 4. The CDR3 loop is CASSQTGQGNQPQHF. CDR3 coding DNA: TGTGCCAGCAGCCAGACCGGACAGGGCAATCAGCCCCAGCATTTT.

This clonotype occurred once. The rearrangement links TRBV19 to TRBJ1-5, with a possible D match to TRBD1 (5 bases). Germline lookup yields CDR1 LNHDA and CDR2 SQIVND (reference sequence). The CDR3 length is 12 residues. The V and J ends lost 5 bases and 7 bases respectively, with 9 bases between them. The CDR3 here is CASSVRGQPQHF. The CDR3 nucleotides are TGTGCCAGTAGTGTGAGGGGCCAGCCCCAGCATTTT.

This chain connects TRBV5-5 to TRBJ2-3, with 8 bases fitting TRBD2. The CDR3 contains 16 residues. Germline V gene data show CDR1 as SGHKS and CDR2 as YYEKEE (reference sequence). V was pared by 2 bases and J by 6 bases, with 11 bases of the junction left unmatched. The CDR3 protein is CASSLAGALTVDTQYF. The CDR3 coding sequence is TGTGCCAGCAGCTTAGCGGGGGCTCTTACGGTCGATACGCAGTATTTT.

V and J are TRBV5-1 and TRBJ2-3; D unresolved. CDR1 and CDR2 from the germline V gene are SGHRS and YFSETQ. The CDR3 length is 16 residues. Trimming left V 1 base short and J 6 bases short, with 18 bases between. The CDR3 is CASSLKDGVILDTQYF. The CDR3, as DNA: TGCGCCAGCAGCTTGAAGGATGGGGTTATCCTGGATACGCAGTATTTT. Using reference TRBV5-1 and TRBJ2-3 for the parts outside the CDR3, the full variable domain is KAGVTQTPRYLIKTRGQQVTLSCSPISGHRSVSWYQQTPGQGLQFLFEYFSETQRNKGNFPGRFSGRQFSNSRSEMNVSTLELGDSALYLCASSLKDGVILDTQYFGPGTRLTVL.

This clonotype was seen a few times. The chain carries TRBV9 and TRBJ2-7; D is undetermined. This CDR3 spans 13 amino acids. Trimming stripped 0 bases from V and 5 bases from J, with 9 bases between. Germline loops: CDR1 SGDLS, CDR2 YYNGEE. The CDR3 DNA follows: TGTGCCAGCAGCGTAGGCTGGCTGAACGAGCAGTACTTC. It translates to CASSVGWLNEQYF.

This clonotype has just a few counts. The chain joins TRBV7-2 to TRBJ2-2; 9 nucleotides align to TRBD2. With V trimmed by 0 bases and J by 6 bases, 8 bases remained unmatched. Germline values: CDR1 SGHTA, CDR2 FQGNSA. The CDR3 sequence is 17 residues long. The CDR3 coding sequence is TGTGCCAGCAGCTTAGCGTGGGTAGCGGGGGTTCCCGGGGAGCTGTTTTTT. Its translation: CASSLAWVAGVPGELFF.

The chain joins TRBV7-9 to TRBJ2-3; TRBD1 is a possible D gene (5 bases). The CDR3 sequence is 14 residues long. CDR1 and CDR2 (germline): SEHNR, FQNEAQ (reference sequence). Trimming left V 7 bases short and J 2 bases short, with 13 bases between. CDR3 DNA: TGTGCCAGCACCCCTGACAGAAACACAGATACGCAGTATTTT. Encoded protein: CASTPDRNTDTQYF.

This clonotype has only a few counts. This sequence joins TRBV5-6 and TRBJ1-2; D unclear. The V end was cut by 4 bases, the J end by 4 bases, with 14 bases between. Germline-derived CDR1 and CDR2 are SGHDT and YYEEEE. There are 14 residues in the CDR3. The CDR3 loop is CASSIGVAPYGYTF. CDR3 in DNA: TGTGCCAGCAGCATTGGGGTAGCCCCCTATGGCTACACCTTC.

This clonotype occurred a few times. The CDR3 nucleotides are TGTGCCAGCAGCGAGGATACAGGGGTCACCGGGGAGCTGTTTTTT. The encoded protein is CASSEDTGVTGELFF. The chain couples TRBV9 to TRBJ2-2, with 7 bases fitting TRBD1. V was clipped by 3 bases and J by 4 bases; unmatched bases: 6. The CDR3 runs 15 residues. The V gene's germline CDR1 is SGDLS and CDR2 YYNGEE. Variable domain in full (rest from reference TRBV9 and TRBJ2-2): DSGVTQTPKHLITATGQRVTLRCSPRSGDLSVYWYQQSLDQGLQFLIQYYNGEERAKGNILERFSAQQFPDLHSELNLSSLELGDSALYFCASSEDTGVTGELFFGEGSRLTVL.

The gene calls are TRBV7-2 and TRBJ1-1; D is ambiguous. This CDR3 comprises 13 residues. Germline assignment: CDR1 SGHTA and CDR2 FQGNSA. V lost 3 bases and J lost 0, with 5 bases in between. CDR3 in DNA: TGTGCCAGCAGCTTCCAGGTGAACACTGAAGCTTTCTTT. Protein product: CASSFQVNTEAFF. Using reference TRBV7-2 and TRBJ1-1 for the parts outside the CDR3, the full variable domain is GAGVSQSPSNKVTEKGKDVELRCDPISGHTALYWYRQSLGQGLEFLIYFQGNSAPDKSGLPSDRFSAERTGGSVSTLTIQRTQQEDSAVYLCASSFQVNTEAFFGQGTRLTVV.

In this sample, this clonotype turned up a few times. A read error may produce the germline difference seen at one junction end. The chain uses TRBV15 and TRBJ1-4; 8 bases agree with TRBD1. The CDR3 totals 13 residues. CDR1 and CDR2 from the germline V gene are LNHNV and YYDKDF (reference sequence). The CDR3 sequence is CATSGQGWEKVFF. The CDR3 DNA sequence: TGTGCCACCAGCGGACAGGGTTGGGAAAAAGTGTTTTTT.

The chain couples TRBV25-1 to TRBJ1-4; D is ambiguous. V lost 2 bases and J 8 bases, leaving 12 bases between the germline ends. This CDR3 has 14 amino acids. Germline lookup yields CDR1 MGHDK and CDR2 SYGVNS. For the CDR3, the DNA is TGTGCCAGCAGTGAACTACAGACCAACGAAAAACTGTTTTTT. The encoded protein is CASSELQTNEKLFF.

This chain joins TRBV7-2 and TRBJ2-1; the match to TRBD2 covers 9 bases. V lost 7 bases and J lost 7; bases outside the gene matches: 11. The CDR3 runs 15 residues. CDR1 and CDR2 (germline): SGHTA, FQGNSA. For the CDR3, the DNA is TGTGCCAGCACCCCTCTAGCGGGGTCAAGGAATGAGCAGTTCTTC. Amino acids: CASTPLAGSRNEQFF.

The chain links TRBV29-1 to TRBJ2-1; 9 nucleotides agree with TRBD1. V gave up 7 bases and J gave up 4 bases; unmatched junction bases: 8. This CDR3 is 14 amino acids long. The V gene's germline CDR1 is SQVTM and CDR2 ANQGSEA. CDR3 bases: TGCAGCGCTCGTAGGGACAGGGAGTACAATGAGCAGTTCTTC. Encoded protein: CSARRDREYNEQFF.

The table lists this clonotype with many counts. The chain has TRBV11-2 and TRBJ2-3; D not certain. The CDR3 is 14 residues long. V was clipped by 1 base and J by 6 bases, with 11 bases between them. The V gene's germline CDR1 is SGHAT and CDR2 FQNNGV. The CDR3 region is CASSLGHLGDTQYF. CDR3 coding DNA: TGTGCCAGCAGCTTAGGACATTTGGGGGATACGCAGTATTTT.

This sequence joins TRBV12-5 and TRBJ2-1; maybe TRBD2 (5 bases). CDR1 and CDR2 from the germline V gene are LGHNT and FRNRAP. Trimming cost V 1 base and J 5 bases, with 15 bases left between them. This CDR3 contains 16 residues. The CDR3 coding sequence is TGTGCTAGTGGTTTGGCACCCCTCCCCGGGAACAATGAGCAGTTCTTC. It yields the protein CASGLAPLPGNNEQFF.

In this sample, this clonotype turned up a few times. This rearrangement joins TRBV4-1 to TRBJ2-3; no definite D call. The CDR3 is 12 residues long. Germline V lookup: CDR1 MGHRA, CDR2 YSYEKL. V lost 1 base, J lost 6 bases, and 5 bases lay in between. CDR3 bases: TGCGCCAGCAGCCAAGTTTGGGATACGCAGTATTTT. It specifies CASSQVWDTQYF.

This clonotype showed up just once. Mismatch with germline at one junction end may stem from a read error. The chain employs TRBV7-7 and TRBJ2-5; D is unresolved. Looked up from germline, CDR1 is SSHAT and CDR2 is FNYEAQ (reference sequence). This CDR3 is built from 11 residues. The CDR3 is CASSPPRTQYF. CDR3 in DNA: TGTGCTAGCAGCCCCCCGAGGACCCAGTACTTC.

This clonotype was seen ten or more times. The chain recombines TRBV5-1 with TRBJ1-1, with D hard to call. The V end lost 6 bases, the J end lost 0 bases, and 9 bases lay between the germline ends. The germline V gene has CDR1 SGHRS and CDR2 YFSETQ. This CDR3 comprises 13 residues. CDR3 sequence reads: CASKEYLNTEAFF. Here the CDR3 DNA reads TGCGCCAGCAAGGAGTACTTGAACACTGAAGCTTTCTTT.

This clonotype was counted only a few times. The chain couples TRBV30 to TRBJ2-7, with TRBD2 matching over 7 bases. V gave up 0 bases and J gave up 3 bases; unmatched junction bases: 8. The germline CDR1 and CDR2 sequences are GTSNPN and SVGIG (reference sequence). This CDR3 is built from 15 residues. CDR3 residues: CAWSVPSGAHYEQYF. As DNA, the CDR3 is TGTGCCTGGAGTGTCCCTAGCGGCGCTCACTACGAGCAGTACTTC. Together with reference TRBV30 and TRBJ2-7, the CDR3 gives the full variable domain: SQTIHQWPATLVQPVGSPLSLECTVEGTSNPNLYWYRQAAGRGLQLLFYSVGIGQISSEVPQNLSASRPQDRQFILSSKKLLLSDSGFYLCAWSVPSGAHYEQYFGPGTRLTVT.